This T cell receptor beta chain was recovered during a study of blood T cell repertoires in COVID-19 (TCRdb year 2020). For the wider study: Samples covering the acute and convalescent phases of COVID-19 were provided by collaborators in the United States, Italy and Spain. The prospective study material was composed of cDNA or gDNA derived from T cells, B-cell-depleted T cells, or PBMCs. The dataset comprised deeply sampled blood TCRbeta repertoires from subjects exposed to, actively infected with, or recovered from COVID-19. The repertoires were released in a freely available public database intended as a resource for research on the immune response to SARS-CoV-2. Samples came from the ongoing ImmuneRACE study (first 160 participants) plus 1,254 subjects from 6 global collaborators. The sample metadata nearly always contained a de-identified subject ID, COVID-19 status, age in years and sex. HLA class I and class II types, where available, came from metadata supplied by the sample provider rather than from assay-based typing. Study-wide findings and limitations: Clinical and demographic metadata were provided uncurated, with the amount varying by source and participant.

A note on this clone: This receptor's antigen is unknown. Base qualities were left out, and no much larger clone turns up one base away.

Collaborating institutions collected whole blood in K2EDTA tubes following their own protocols. Collaborator samples were shipped for TCRbeta analysis as frozen whole blood, isolated PBMCs, or DNA extracted from either sample type. TCRbeta CDR3 regions were amplified from genomic DNA by means of the immunoSEQ Assay, a bias-controlled multiplex PCR. For the original study's pipeline: The number of nucleated cells in each sample was estimated from the amplification of reference gene primers within the assay. To quantify the absolute abundance of each unique TCRbeta CDR3 rearrangement, sequence reads were collapsed and filtered. Productive Simpson clonality was computed per sample as the square root of Simpson's diversity index over productive rearrangements. The source is immuneACCESS, and TCRdb retained only in-frame sequences with V and J called. Part of the clones is not carried over; for the studies checked, unresolved V genes explain less than half of this, and the remainder is unexplained. That table furnishes V, J and clone size, whereas the DNA furnished D and trimming. A total of over 120,000 clones appear in this sample, roughly 89% of them only once. Together, the top ten hold over 0.75% of the sample.

Sequences were obtained from peripheral blood. This receptor was taken from a woman in her forties or fifties with acute or convalescent COVID-19.

CDR3 region: CASSQAKGSGELFF. The DNA sequence is TGCGCCAGCAGCCAAGCGAAGGGGTCCGGGGAGCTGTTTTTT. The rearrangement combines TRBV4-1 with TRBJ2-2; matching of 5 bases hints at TRBD1 as the D gene. From the cysteine through the phenylalanine, the CDR3 covers 14 amino acids. Only the CDR3 DNA stays, 42 bases, in frame from base 1. V sheds 1 base and J sheds 6 bases, leaving 9 bases between their ends. In the germline V gene, CDR1 corresponds to MGHRA and CDR2 to YSYEKL.